The sequence of this T cell receptor (beta chain) was determined in a study of beta chain features in type 1 diabetes. The CDR3 has 19 residues. Germline values: CDR1 GTSNPN, CDR2 SVGIG (reference sequence). V dropped 1 base and J dropped 0; count of bases not matched to a gene: 16. This clone was picked up a small number of times. Reverse transcription of all isolated RNA meant that expressed TCRB transcripts were sequenced. Assay: immunoSEQ multiplex PCR; the TCRdb copy retains only in-frame clones and omits some. The repertoire holds 250,000 or so clones, over 65% seen once, with about 0.05% in the top ten.

The chain carries TRBV30 and TRBJ2-3; 7 bases map to TRBD2. This clonotype originated in a man aged 25-45 years in good health. What was sequenced was naive CD4+ T cells from blood. The CDR3 coding sequence is TGTGCCTGGAGTGGGTACCTGAGCGGGACTACCACTAGCACAGATACGCAGTATTTT. Translation: CAWSGYLSGTTTSTDTQYF.